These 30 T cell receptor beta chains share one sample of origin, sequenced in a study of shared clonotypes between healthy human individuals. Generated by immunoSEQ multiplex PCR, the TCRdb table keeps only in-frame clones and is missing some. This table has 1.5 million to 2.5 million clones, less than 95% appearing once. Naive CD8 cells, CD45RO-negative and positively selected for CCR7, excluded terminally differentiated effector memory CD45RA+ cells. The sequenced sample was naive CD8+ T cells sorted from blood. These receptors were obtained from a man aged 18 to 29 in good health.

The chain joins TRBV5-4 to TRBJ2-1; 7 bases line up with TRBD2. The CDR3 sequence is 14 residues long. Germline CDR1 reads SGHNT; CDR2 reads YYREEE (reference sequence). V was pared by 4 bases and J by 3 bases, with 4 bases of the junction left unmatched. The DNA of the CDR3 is TGTGCCAGCAGCCCGAGCGGGAACTACAATGAGCAGTTCTTC. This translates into CASSPSGNYNEQFF.

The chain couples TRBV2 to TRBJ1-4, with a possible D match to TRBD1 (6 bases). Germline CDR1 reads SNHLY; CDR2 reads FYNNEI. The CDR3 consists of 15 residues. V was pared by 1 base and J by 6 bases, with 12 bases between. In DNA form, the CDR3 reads TGTGCCAGCAGTGAAGGGGGGGCGCGGGATGAAAAACTGTTTTTT. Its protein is CASSEGGARDEKLFF.

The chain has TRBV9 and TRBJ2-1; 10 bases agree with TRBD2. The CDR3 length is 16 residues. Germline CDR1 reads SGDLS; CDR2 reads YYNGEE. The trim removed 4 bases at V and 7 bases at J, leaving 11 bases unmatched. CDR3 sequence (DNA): TGTGCCAGCAGCCCCCAGCGGGAGGGCCCTTGGAATGAGCAGTTCTTC. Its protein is CASSPQREGPWNEQFF.

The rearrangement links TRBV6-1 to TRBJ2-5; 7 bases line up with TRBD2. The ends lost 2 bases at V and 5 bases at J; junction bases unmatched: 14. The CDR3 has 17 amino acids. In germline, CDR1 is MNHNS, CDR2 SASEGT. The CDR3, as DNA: TGTGCCAGCAGTGAAAGTGGCGGGAGTTCGAGTAGGGAGACCCAGTACTTC. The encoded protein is CASSESGGSSSRETQYF.

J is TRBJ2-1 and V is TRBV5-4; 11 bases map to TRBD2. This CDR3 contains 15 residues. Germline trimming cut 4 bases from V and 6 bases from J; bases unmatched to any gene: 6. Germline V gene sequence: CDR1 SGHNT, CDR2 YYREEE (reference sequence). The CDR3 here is CASSLLAGAVNEQFF. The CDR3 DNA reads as TGTGCCAGCAGCCTACTAGCGGGAGCTGTCAATGAGCAGTTCTTC.

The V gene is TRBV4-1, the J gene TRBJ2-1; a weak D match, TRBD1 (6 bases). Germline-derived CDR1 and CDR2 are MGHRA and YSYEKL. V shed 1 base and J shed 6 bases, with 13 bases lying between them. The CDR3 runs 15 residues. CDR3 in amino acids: CASSQGDGTINEQFF. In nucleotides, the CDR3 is TGCGCCAGCAGCCAAGGAGATGGGACAATCAATGAGCAGTTCTTC.

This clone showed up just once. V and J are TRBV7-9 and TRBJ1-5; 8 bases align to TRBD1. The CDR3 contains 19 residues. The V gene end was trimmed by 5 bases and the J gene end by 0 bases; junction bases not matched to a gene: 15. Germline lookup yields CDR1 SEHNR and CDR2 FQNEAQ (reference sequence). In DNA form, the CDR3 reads TGTGCCAGCAGCCTTTCTCCCGGACAGGGACATTATAGCAATCAGCCCCAGCATTTT. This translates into CASSLSPGQGHYSNQPQHF.

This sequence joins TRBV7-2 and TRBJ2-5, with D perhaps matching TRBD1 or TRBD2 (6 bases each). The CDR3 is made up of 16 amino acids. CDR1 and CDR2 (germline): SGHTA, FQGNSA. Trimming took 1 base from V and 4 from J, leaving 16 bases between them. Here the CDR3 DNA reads TGTGCCAGCAGCTTAGACGGGGGCGCCCTGGTAGAGACCCAGTACTTC. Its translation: CASSLDGGALVETQYF.

The chain's CDR3 is CASSSRGEVSPYEQYF. CDR3 nucleotide sequence: TGTGCCAGCAGTTCGCGAGGAGAGGTCAGCCCCTACGAGCAGTACTTC. The V call is TRBV6-5, the J call TRBJ2-7; D remains unclear. The ends were cut back, 4 bases at V and 2 bases at J, with 18 bases in the middle. Looked up from germline, CDR1 is MNHEY and CDR2 is SVGAGI. The CDR3 totals 16 residues.

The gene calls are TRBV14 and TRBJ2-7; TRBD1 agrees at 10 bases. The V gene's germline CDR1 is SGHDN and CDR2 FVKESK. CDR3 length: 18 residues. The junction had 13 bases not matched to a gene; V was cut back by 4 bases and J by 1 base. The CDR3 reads CASSPTEGDRGLSYEQYF. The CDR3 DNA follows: TGTGCCAGCAGCCCTACCGAAGGGGACAGGGGTTTGTCCTACGAGCAGTACTTC.

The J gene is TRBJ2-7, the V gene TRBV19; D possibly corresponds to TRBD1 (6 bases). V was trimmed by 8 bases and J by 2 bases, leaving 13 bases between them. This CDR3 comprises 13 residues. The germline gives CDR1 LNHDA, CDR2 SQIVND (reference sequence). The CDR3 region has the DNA TGTGCCAGTTCTGAGGGGGTGGCCTACGAGCAGTACTTC. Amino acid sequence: CASSEGVAYEQYF.

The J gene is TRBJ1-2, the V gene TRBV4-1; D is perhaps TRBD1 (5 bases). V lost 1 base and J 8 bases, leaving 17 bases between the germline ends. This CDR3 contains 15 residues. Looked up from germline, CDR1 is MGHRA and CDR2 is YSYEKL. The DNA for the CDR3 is TGCGCCAGCAGCCAAGGGAGCATGCTGGGGGAGGGCTACACCTTC. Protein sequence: CASSQGSMLGEGYTF.

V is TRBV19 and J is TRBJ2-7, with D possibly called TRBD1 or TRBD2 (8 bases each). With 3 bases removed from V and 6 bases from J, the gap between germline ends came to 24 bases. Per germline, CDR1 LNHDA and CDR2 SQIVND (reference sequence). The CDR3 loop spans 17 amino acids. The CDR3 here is CASSIRTGSSGGGEQYF. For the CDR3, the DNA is TGTGCCAGTAGTATCAGGACAGGGTCCAGCGGGGGTGGCGAGCAGTACTTC. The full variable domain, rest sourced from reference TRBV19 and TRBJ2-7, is DGGITQSPKYLFRKEGQNVTLSCEQNLNHDAMYWYRQDPGQGLRLIYYSQIVNDFQKGDIAEGYSVSREKKESFPLTVTSAQKNPTAFYLCASSIRTGSSGGGEQYFGPGTRLTVT.

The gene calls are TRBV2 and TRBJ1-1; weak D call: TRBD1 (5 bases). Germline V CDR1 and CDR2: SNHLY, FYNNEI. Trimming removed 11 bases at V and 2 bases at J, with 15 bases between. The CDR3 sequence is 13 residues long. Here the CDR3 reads CASNGGSNTEAFF. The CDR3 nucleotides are TGTGCCTCCAACGGGGGGTCCAACACTGAAGCTTTCTTT.

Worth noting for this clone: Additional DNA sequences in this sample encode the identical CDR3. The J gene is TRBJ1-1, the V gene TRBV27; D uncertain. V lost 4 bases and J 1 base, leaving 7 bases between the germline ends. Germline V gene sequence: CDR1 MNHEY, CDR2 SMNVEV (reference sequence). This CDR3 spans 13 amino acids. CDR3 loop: CASSSAGNTEAFF. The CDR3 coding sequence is TGTGCCAGCAGTTCCGCGGGGAACACTGAAGCTTTCTTT.

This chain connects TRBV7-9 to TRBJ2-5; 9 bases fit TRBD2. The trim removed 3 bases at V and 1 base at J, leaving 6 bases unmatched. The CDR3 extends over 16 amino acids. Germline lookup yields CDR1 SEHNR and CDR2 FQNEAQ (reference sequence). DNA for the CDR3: TGTGCCAGCAGCTTTGTTTCTAGCGGGATCCAAGAGACCCAGTACTTC. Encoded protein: CASSFVSSGIQETQYF.

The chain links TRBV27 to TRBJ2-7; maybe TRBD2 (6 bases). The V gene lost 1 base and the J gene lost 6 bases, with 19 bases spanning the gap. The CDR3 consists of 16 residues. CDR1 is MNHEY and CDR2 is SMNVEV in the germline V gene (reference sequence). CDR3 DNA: TGTGCCAGCAGTTTATGGTGGGGGGAAAAAGTCTCCGAGCAGTACTTC. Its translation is CASSLWWGEKVSEQYF.

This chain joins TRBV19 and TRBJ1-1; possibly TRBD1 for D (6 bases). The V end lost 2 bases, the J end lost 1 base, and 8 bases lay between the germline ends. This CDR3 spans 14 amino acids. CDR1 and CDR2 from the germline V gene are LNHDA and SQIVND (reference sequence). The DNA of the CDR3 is TGTGCCAGTAGTATAATGACAGGGAACACTGAAGCTTTCTTT. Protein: CASSIMTGNTEAFF. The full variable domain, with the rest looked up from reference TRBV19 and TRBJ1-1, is DGGITQSPKYLFRKEGQNVTLSCEQNLNHDAMYWYRQDPGQGLRLIYYSQIVNDFQKGDIAEGYSVSREKKESFPLTVTSAQKNPTAFYLCASSIMTGNTEAFFGQGTRLTVV.

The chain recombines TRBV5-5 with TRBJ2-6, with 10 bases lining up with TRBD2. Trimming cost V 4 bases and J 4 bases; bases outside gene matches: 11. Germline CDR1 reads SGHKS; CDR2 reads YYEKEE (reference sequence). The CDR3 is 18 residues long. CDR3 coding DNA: TGTGCCAGCAGCAGGGGACTAGCGCCTTCTTCGGGGGCCAACGTCCTGACTTTC. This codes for CASSRGLAPSSGANVLTF.

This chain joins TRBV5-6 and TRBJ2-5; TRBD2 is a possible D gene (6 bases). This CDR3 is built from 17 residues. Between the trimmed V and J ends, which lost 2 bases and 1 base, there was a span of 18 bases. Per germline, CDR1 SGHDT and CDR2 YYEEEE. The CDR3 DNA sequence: TGTGCCAGCAGCTTCTTATGGGGACTCGGGTCCCAAGAGACCCAGTACTTC. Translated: CASSFLWGLGSQETQYF.

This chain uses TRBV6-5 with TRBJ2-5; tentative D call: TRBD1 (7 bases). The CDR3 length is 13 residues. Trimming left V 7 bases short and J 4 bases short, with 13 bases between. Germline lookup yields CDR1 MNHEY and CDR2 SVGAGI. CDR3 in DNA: TGTGCCAGCACCCCAGGGGGAGGAGAGACCCAGTACTTC. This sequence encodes CASTPGGGETQYF.

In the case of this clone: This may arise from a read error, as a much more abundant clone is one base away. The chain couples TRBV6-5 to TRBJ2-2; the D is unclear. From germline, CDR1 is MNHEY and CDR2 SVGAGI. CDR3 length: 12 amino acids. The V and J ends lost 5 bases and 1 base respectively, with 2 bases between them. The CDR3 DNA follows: TGTGCCAGCAGTGAGAACACCGGGGAGCTGTTTTTT. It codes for CASSENTGELFF.

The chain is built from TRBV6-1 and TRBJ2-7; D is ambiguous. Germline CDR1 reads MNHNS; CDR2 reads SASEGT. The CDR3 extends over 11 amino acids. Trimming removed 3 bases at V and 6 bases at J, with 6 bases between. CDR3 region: CASSDFREQYF. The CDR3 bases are TGTGCCAGCAGTGATTTTCGCGAGCAGTACTTC.

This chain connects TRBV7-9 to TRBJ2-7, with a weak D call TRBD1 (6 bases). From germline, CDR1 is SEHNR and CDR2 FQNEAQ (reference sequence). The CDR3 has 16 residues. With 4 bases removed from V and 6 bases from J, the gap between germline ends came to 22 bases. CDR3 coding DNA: TGTGCCAGCAGCTCCCCGTTAGAGGGACATTTCGGCGAGCAGTACTTC. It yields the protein CASSSPLEGHFGEQYF.

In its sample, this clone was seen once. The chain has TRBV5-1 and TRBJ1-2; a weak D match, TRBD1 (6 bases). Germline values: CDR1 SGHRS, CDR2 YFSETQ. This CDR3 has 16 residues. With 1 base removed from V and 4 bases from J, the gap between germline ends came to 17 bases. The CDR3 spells CASSLYRQEGSYGYTF. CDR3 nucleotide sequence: TGCGCCAGCAGCTTGTATCGACAGGAAGGGTCCTATGGCTACACCTTC.

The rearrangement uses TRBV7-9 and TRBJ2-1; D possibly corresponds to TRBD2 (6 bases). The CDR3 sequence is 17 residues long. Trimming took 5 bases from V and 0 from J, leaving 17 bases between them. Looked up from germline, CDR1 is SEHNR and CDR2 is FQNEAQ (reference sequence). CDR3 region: CASSHPPVGSSYNEQFF. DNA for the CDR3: TGTGCCAGCAGCCACCCACCCGTCGGGAGCTCCTACAATGAGCAGTTCTTC.

The CDR3 DNA sequence: TGTGCCAGCAGCGTAGTTGATGCTAACTATGGCTACACCTTC. Its protein product is CASSVVDANYGYTF. The chain is built from TRBV9 and TRBJ1-2; D remains ambiguous. Trimming removed 0 bases at V and 0 bases at J, with 6 bases between. This CDR3 has 14 residues. Per germline, CDR1 SGDLS and CDR2 YYNGEE.

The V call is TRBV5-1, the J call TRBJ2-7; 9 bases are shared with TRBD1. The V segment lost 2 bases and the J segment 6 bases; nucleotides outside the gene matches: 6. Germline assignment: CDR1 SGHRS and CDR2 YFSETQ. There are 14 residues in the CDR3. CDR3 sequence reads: CASSFGTGSAEQYF. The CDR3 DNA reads TGCGCCAGCAGCTTTGGGACAGGGTCGGCCGAGCAGTACTTC.

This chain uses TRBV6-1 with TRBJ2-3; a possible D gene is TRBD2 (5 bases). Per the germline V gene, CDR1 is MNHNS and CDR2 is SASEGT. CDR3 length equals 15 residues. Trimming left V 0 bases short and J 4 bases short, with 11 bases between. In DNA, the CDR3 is TGTGCCAGCAGTGAAGCGCCGGGGTTCGCAGATACGCAGTATTTT. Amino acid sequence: CASSEAPGFADTQYF.

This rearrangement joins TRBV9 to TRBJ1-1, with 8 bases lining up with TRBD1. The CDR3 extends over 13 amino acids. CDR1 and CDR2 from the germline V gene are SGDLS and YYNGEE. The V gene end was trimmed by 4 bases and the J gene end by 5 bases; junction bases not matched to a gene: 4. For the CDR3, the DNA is TGTGCCAGCAGCCCTACAGGGGGGACTGAAGCTTTCTTT. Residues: CASSPTGGTEAFF.